One and the same sample provided the 26 T cell receptor beta chains below, sequenced in a study of shared clonotypes between healthy human individuals (dated by TCRdb to 2020 to 2021). The library was obtained by the immunoSEQ multiplex PCR assay. TCRdb provides this immuneACCESS table in a form limited to in-frame rearrangements. Some clones are lacking; in checked studies, under half of them reflect an unresolved V gene, and why the rest are absent is not known. The sample includes 2,500,000 or so clones, with around 94% observed a single time. Over 0.12% of the sample is taken by the ten largest. The sequencing input was naive CD4+ T cells sorted from blood. The sample's cell subset or site label is to be understood as: CD45RA+ positively selected. These receptors were obtained from a man between 18 and 29 years old in good health.

V gene TRBV2 combines with J gene TRBJ2-5; TRBD2 matches at 9 bases. Germline CDR1 SNHLY, CDR2 FYNNEI. V lost 6 bases and J lost 7; bases outside the gene matches: 15. This CDR3 contains 16 residues. The CDR3 is CASRDGAGGAGGTQYF. The CDR3 DNA reads TGTGCCAGCAGGGACGGAGCGGGGGGAGCCGGCGGGACCCAGTACTTC.

J is TRBJ2-2 and V is TRBV10-3; TRBD1 matches 8 bases. Per germline, CDR1 ENHRY and CDR2 SYGVKD. The V and J ends lost 3 bases and 3 bases, in that order; junction bases with no gene match: 3. The CDR3 totals 15 residues. The CDR3 here is CAISESTGDTGELFF. In nucleotides, the CDR3 is TGTGCCATCAGTGAATCGACAGGGGACACCGGGGAGCTGTTTTTT.

This chain uses TRBV5-1 with TRBJ2-2; 9 nucleotides agree with TRBD1. V was clipped by 4 bases and J by 5 bases; unmatched bases: 12. Looked up from germline, CDR1 is SGHRS and CDR2 is YFSETQ. This CDR3 comprises 17 residues. CDR3 loop: CASSNQGTGTGTGELFF. In DNA form, the CDR3 reads TGCGCCAGCAGCAATCAAGGGACAGGGACAGGAACCGGGGAGCTGTTTTTT.

The V call is TRBV18, the J call TRBJ2-1, with 16 bases matching TRBD2. The CDR3 runs 15 residues. Per the germline V gene, CDR1 is KGHSH and CDR2 is LQKENI. The trim removed 3 bases at V and 9 bases at J, leaving 2 bases unmatched. CDR3 loop: CASSPGLAGGTEQFF. CDR3 coding DNA: TGTGCCAGCTCACCGGGACTAGCGGGAGGGACTGAGCAGTTCTTC.

V and J are TRBV2 and TRBJ1-1; a weak D match, TRBD1 (5 bases). The CDR3 has 13 amino acids. V was cut by 3 bases and J by 4 bases, with 9 bases left in between. The germline gives CDR1 SNHLY, CDR2 FYNNEI. The CDR3: CASSEAGITEAFF. The CDR3 coding sequence is TGTGCCAGCAGTGAGGCAGGGATCACTGAAGCTTTCTTT.

The rearrangement links TRBV6-6 to TRBJ2-5; 9 bases are shared with TRBD1. This CDR3 is 16 amino acids long. Germline trimming cut 8 bases from V and 5 bases from J; bases unmatched to any gene: 15. In germline, CDR1 is MNHNY, CDR2 SVGAGI (reference sequence). CDR3 amino acids: CASGLTGQGMSETQYF. In DNA, the CDR3 is TGTGCCAGCGGCTTAACCGGACAGGGGATGTCGGAGACCCAGTACTTC.

The chain couples TRBV2 to TRBJ2-7, with 7 bases identical to TRBD1. This CDR3 has 13 amino acids. Germline V gene lookup returns CDR1 SNHLY and CDR2 FYNNEI. Unmatched junction bases numbered 4, after V lost 4 bases and J lost 4 bases. In DNA form, the CDR3 reads TGTGCCAGCAGTGCACAGGGGTTGTACGAGCAGTACTTC. It encodes CASSAQGLYEQYF. The full variable domain, with the rest looked up from reference TRBV2 and TRBJ2-7, is EPEVTQTPSHQVTQMGQEVILRCVPISNHLYFYWYRQILGQKVEFLVSFYNNEISEKSEIFDDQFSVERPDGSNFTLKIRSTKLEDSAMYFCASSAQGLYEQYFGPGTRLTVT.

CDR3 sequence (DNA): TGTGCCAGCAGCCTCACTAGCTCCTACAATGAGCAGTTCTTC. Translation gives CASSLTSSYNEQFF. The chain uses TRBV11-3 and TRBJ2-1; perhaps TRBD2 as D (5 bases). The CDR3 has 14 residues. Germline V gene data show CDR1 as SGHNT and CDR2 as YENEEA. V lost 5 bases and J 0 bases, leaving 8 bases between the germline ends.

This chain joins TRBV4-3 and TRBJ2-3; possibly TRBD1 for D (5 bases). The V gene lost 0 bases and the J gene lost 4 bases, with 11 bases spanning the gap. Per germline, CDR1 LGHNA and CDR2 YSLEER. There are 15 residues in the CDR3. Here the CDR3 reads CASSQDRTPADTQYF. The CDR3 coding sequence is TGCGCCAGCAGCCAAGATAGGACACCAGCAGATACGCAGTATTTT.

This chain connects TRBV5-4 to TRBJ1-2; D is possibly TRBD1 (5 bases). Germline loops: CDR1 SGHNT, CDR2 YYREEE (reference sequence). The V gene lost 4 bases and the J gene lost 0 bases, with 16 bases spanning the gap. The CDR3 spans 16 residues. The CDR3 nucleotides are TGTGCCAGCAGCGCGGGAGGGGCAGTCTCTAACTATGGCTACACCTTC. Protein sequence: CASSAGGAVSNYGYTF.

The chain couples TRBV11-2 to TRBJ1-1; TRBD1 agrees at 7 bases. The trim removed 5 bases at V and 4 bases at J, leaving 7 bases unmatched. This CDR3 region has 14 residues. Germline V gives CDR1 SGHAT, CDR2 FQNNGV. CDR3 DNA: TGTGCCAGCAGCCCTGGGCAGGGGGTCACTGAAGCTTTCTTT. Protein: CASSPGQGVTEAFF.

V usage is TRBV19 and J usage is TRBJ1-1, with a weak D call TRBD1 (6 bases). Germline V lookup: CDR1 LNHDA, CDR2 SQIVND (reference sequence). The CDR3 length is 15 residues. Trimming took off 6 bases at V and 6 bases at J, with 20 bases between the two ends. The CDR3 is CASSALGGRIAEAFF. The DNA for the CDR3 is TGTGCCAGTAGCGCCCTTGGGGGGCGAATAGCTGAAGCTTTCTTT. The complete variable domain, with remaining parts taken from reference TRBV19 and TRBJ1-1, reads DGGITQSPKYLFRKEGQNVTLSCEQNLNHDAMYWYRQDPGQGLRLIYYSQIVNDFQKGDIAEGYSVSREKKESFPLTVTSAQKNPTAFYLCASSALGGRIAEAFFGQGTRLTVV.

The chain carries TRBV5-1 and TRBJ1-5; possible D gene TRBD1, 5 bases. The CDR3 runs 15 residues. Trimming cost V 2 bases and J 3 bases, with 12 bases left between them. Germline lookup yields CDR1 SGHRS and CDR2 YFSETQ. The CDR3 is CASSFDGTYNQPQHF. CDR3 nucleotides: TGCGCCAGCAGCTTTGACGGGACGTACAATCAGCCCCAGCATTTT. Together with reference TRBV5-1 and TRBJ1-5, the CDR3 gives the full variable domain: KAGVTQTPRYLIKTRGQQVTLSCSPISGHRSVSWYQQTPGQGLQFLFEYFSETQRNKGNFPGRFSGRQFSNSRSEMNVSTLELGDSALYLCASSFDGTYNQPQHFGDGTRLSIL.

V gene TRBV5-1 combines with J gene TRBJ2-1; TRBD2 might be the D (5 bases). This CDR3 is built from 14 residues. Germline V lookup: CDR1 SGHRS, CDR2 YFSETQ. V dropped 4 bases and J dropped 1 base, with 9 bases sitting between them. The CDR3 nucleotides are TGCGCCAGCAGCGAGGGAACGTCCTACAATGAGCAGTTCTTC. Encoded protein: CASSEGTSYNEQFF.

The chain uses TRBV2 and TRBJ2-5, with D perhaps matching TRBD2 (6 bases). The CDR3 runs to 14 residues. Looked up from germline, CDR1 is SNHLY and CDR2 is FYNNEI. V lost 2 bases to trimming and J lost 7 bases, with 14 bases between them. The CDR3: CASSELGLGGTQYF. The CDR3 DNA reads as TGTGCCAGCAGTGAACTTGGCCTCGGGGGGACCCAGTACTTC.

About this clone itself: This sample includes further DNA sequences coding for the same CDR3. The chain joins TRBV9 to TRBJ1-5; tentative D call: TRBD1 (6 bases). V lost 0 bases, J lost 4 bases, and 11 bases lay in between. This CDR3 has 15 residues. Germline-derived CDR1 and CDR2 are SGDLS and YYNGEE. DNA for the CDR3: TGTGCCAGCAGCGTAGGCCAGGGGCCTAATCAGCCCCAGCATTTT. As protein: CASSVGQGPNQPQHF.

In its sample, this clone was seen once. The CDR3 DNA follows: TGTGCCAGCCGATTTGACAGGGCGTTTGAAGCTTTCTTT. Residues: CASRFDRAFEAFF. The chain uses TRBV6-6 and TRBJ1-1; 7 bases align to TRBD1. V dropped 8 bases and J dropped 7; count of bases not matched to a gene: 10. This CDR3 has 13 amino acids. The germline V gene has CDR1 MNHNY and CDR2 SVGAGI (reference sequence).

This clone was seen a handful of times. V gene TRBV6-5 combines with J gene TRBJ1-1, with D maybe TRBD1 (6 bases). The ends were cut back, 6 bases at V and 1 base at J, with 12 bases in the middle. The CDR3 extends over 14 amino acids. CDR1 MNHEY and CDR2 SVGAGI come from the germline V gene. The CDR3 is CASRAPGQNTEAFF. CDR3 bases: TGTGCCAGCAGGGCACCGGGACAGAACACTGAAGCTTTCTTT.

The V gene is TRBV12-5, the J gene TRBJ2-1, with 8 positions matching TRBD2. Germline-derived CDR1 and CDR2 are LGHNT and FRNRAP. The V and J ends lost 4 bases and 8 bases, in that order; junction bases with no gene match: 13. The CDR3 extends over 16 amino acids. The CDR3 DNA reads TGTGCTAGTGGTTCTTTATCAGCGGGAGTTTTCGATGAGCAGTTCTTC. It codes for CASGSLSAGVFDEQFF.

The V call is TRBV2, the J call TRBJ2-6; 8 bases agree with TRBD1. The junction had 8 bases not matched to a gene; V was cut back by 6 bases and J by 4 bases. The germline V gene encodes CDR1 SNHLY and CDR2 FYNNEI. The CDR3 extends over 16 amino acids. The CDR3 spells CASRGDRLGGANVLTF. The CDR3, as DNA: TGTGCCAGCAGGGGGGACAGGCTAGGAGGGGCCAACGTCCTGACTTTC.

The chain links TRBV5-4 to TRBJ2-7; D may be TRBD1 or TRBD2 (6 bases each). V lost 7 bases and J lost 4, with 18 bases in between. Germline-derived CDR1 and CDR2 are SGHNT and YYREEE (reference sequence). The CDR3 is made up of 14 amino acids. The CDR3 loop reads CASAEGGNNYEQYF. The CDR3 DNA sequence: TGTGCCAGCGCCGAAGGGGGGAACAATTACGAGCAGTACTTC.

This clone was observed a single time. This chain connects TRBV2 to TRBJ2-7, with D tentatively TRBD2 (5 bases). This CDR3 has 14 residues. CDR1 SNHLY and CDR2 FYNNEI come from the germline V gene. Trimming left V 1 base short and J 5 bases short, with 12 bases between. In DNA, the CDR3 is TGTGCCAGCAGTGAAGAACGGGAAACCCACGAGCAGTACTTC. Translation: CASSEERETHEQYF.

The chain recombines TRBV23-1 with TRBJ2-7, with TRBD1 matching 7 bases. TRBV23-1 qualifies as an ORF whose function is uncertain. The CDR3 sequence is 13 residues long. Unmatched junction bases numbered 2, after V lost 4 bases and J lost 2 bases. CDR3 in DNA: TGCGCCAGCAGTCCAGGACAGGCCTACGAGCAGTACTTC. Its protein product is CASSPGQAYEQYF.

This rearrangement joins TRBV10-3 to TRBJ2-2; D remains unclear. There are 12 residues in the CDR3. In germline, CDR1 is ENHRY, CDR2 SYGVKD. V was trimmed by 6 bases and J by 6 bases, leaving 8 bases between them. The CDR3 DNA reads TGTGCCATCAGCCCCCCAGCCGGGGAGCTGTTTTTT. Residues: CAISPPAGELFF.

With regard to this clone: The same CDR3 also results from other DNA sequences found in this sample. This rearrangement joins TRBV7-2 to TRBJ2-2; perhaps TRBD2 as D (7 bases). The germline V and J ends were trimmed by 3 bases and 2 bases, with 10 bases remaining between them. CDR1 SGHTA and CDR2 FQGNSA come from the germline V gene. This CDR3 is built from 15 residues. This CDR3 is CASSFGGGNTGELFF. The DNA for the CDR3 is TGTGCCAGCAGCTTCGGCGGGGGCAACACCGGGGAGCTGTTTTTT.

The chain recombines TRBV7-6 with TRBJ2-1; 8 bases are a match to TRBD1. This CDR3 contains 20 residues. Per the germline V gene, CDR1 is SGHVS and CDR2 is FNYEAQ. Trimming cost V 4 bases and J 3 bases; bases outside gene matches: 20. The CDR3 DNA follows: TGTGCCAGCAGCTACGATCCCGGGACAGGACGACTAGTTCACTACAATGAGCAGTTCTTC. It translates to CASSYDPGTGRLVHYNEQFF.